This T cell receptor beta chain was obtained from a study of beta chain features in type 1 diabetes. Study at large: Comparable age, gender and cell yields were observed in patients relative to healthy donors.

The authors took one heparinised blood draw, averaging approximately 120 mL, from each donor. Researchers reported sorting CD4+ naive, central memory, regulatory and stem cell-like memory cells via CD45RO/CCR7/CD25/CD127/CD95/CD27. V was cut by 4 bases and J by 3 bases, with 13 bases left in between. Per the germline V gene, CDR1 is MGHDK and CDR2 is SYGVNS. The CDR3 runs to 14 residues. The sequenced template was cDNA made from the entire isolated RNA. Generated by immunoSEQ multiplex PCR, the TCRdb table keeps only in-frame clones and is missing some. The table records 630,000 or so clones, roughly an eighth of them present only once. Study-wide findings and caveats: TCRB CDR3s were moderately but significantly shorter in Type 1 diabetes patients in all four CD4+ subsets. Cells carrying high TCR expression could end up over-represented when cDNA is sequenced.

In its sample, this clone was seen a few times. No antigen is known for it. This sequence was found in a man aged 18 to 35 with type 1 diabetes. The sequencing sample was made of naive CD4+ T cells from blood. The gene calls are TRBV25-1 and TRBJ2-7; a weak D match, TRBD1 (6 bases). In DNA form, the CDR3 reads TGTGCCAGCAGTGTCACACAGGGTTACTACGAGCAGTACTTC. The encoded protein is CASSVTQGYYEQYF.